The rows below give T cell receptor beta chains drawn from one sample of a study of vaccination effects on CD4 cells after COVID-19. The protocol was immunoSEQ multiplex PCR, while the TCRdb copy is restricted to in-frame clones and leaves out a portion. Among fewer than 55,000 clones listed, just over 75% were seen once. Antigens for these TCRs are unknown. This specimen was CD4+ T cells from PBMCs cultured without peptide, taken after COVID-19 vaccination. These receptors originate from a human donor who had a prior SARS-CoV-2 infection. Both conserved end residues are part of each CDR3. D genes are given only for firm matches. Only part of the rows carry a size: once, few, many, or a class if the clone is expanded.

len	j_gene	v_gene	d_gene	abundance	CDR3aa	CDR3nt
15	TRBJ1-2	TRBV29-1	TRBD1	few	CSAEPHRGQGYGYTF	TGCAGCGCAGAACCTCACAGGGGGCAAGGATATGGCTACACCTTC
13	TRBJ1-1	TRBV2	.	.	CASTDNMNTEAFF	TGTGCCAGCACCGACAACATGAACACTGAAGCTTTCTTT
14	TRBJ1-6	TRBV25-1	TRBD1	few	CASSFGQDNSPLHF	TGTGCCAGCAGTTTCGGACAGGATAATTCACCCCTCCACTTT
17	TRBJ2-3	TRBV2	.	.	CASSMATGGRSTDTQYF	TGTGCCAGCAGTATGGCCACGGGGGGCCGTAGCACAGATACGCAGTATTTT
18	TRBJ2-1	TRBV4-2	TRBD2	.	CASSQDRVASGGYNEQFF	TGTGCCAGCAGCCAAGATCGAGTGGCTAGCGGGGGCTACAATGAGCAGTTCTTC
14	TRBJ2-1	TRBV10-3	.	.	CAIRRINGDNEQFF	TGTGCCATCAGGCGTATTAACGGGGACAATGAGCAGTTCTTC
12	TRBJ2-1	TRBV2	TRBD1	.	CASRDRGNEQFF	TGTGCCAGCAGGGACAGGGGCAATGAGCAGTTCTTC
15	TRBJ1-1	TRBV5-4	TRBD1	few	CASSLDRGGNTEAFF	TGTGCCAGCAGCTTAGACAGGGGAGGGAACACTGAAGCTTTCTTT
14	TRBJ2-3	TRBV3-1/TRBV3-2	.	.	CASEKGGRTDTQYF	TGTGCCAGCGAGAAGGGGGGTCGCACAGATACGCAGTATTTT
15	TRBJ1-2	TRBV7-8	.	.	CASSPGLSANYGYTF	TGTGCCAGCAGCCCGGGTCTTTCTGCTAACTATGGCTACACCTTC
14	TRBJ2-1	TRBV7-2	.	once	CASSSGGSSNEQFF	TGTGCCAGCAGCTCGGGGGGCAGTAGCAATGAGCAGTTCTTC
16	TRBJ2-7	TRBV9	TRBD2	.	CASSRSVGGDGMEQYF	TGTGCCAGCAGCCGCAGCGTTGGGGGGGACGGTATGGAGCAGTACTTC
16	TRBJ2-2	TRBV9	.	.	CASSDHGAPNTGELFF	TGTGCCAGCAGCGACCACGGGGCCCCGAACACCGGGGAGCTGTTTTTT
17	TRBJ2-1	TRBV19	TRBD2	.	CASSHWKTSGGLGEQFF	TGTGCCAGTAGCCACTGGAAGACTAGCGGGGGTCTGGGAGAGCAGTTCTTC
15	TRBJ2-2	TRBV5-1	.	.	CASSLGAGAHGELFF	TGCGCCAGCAGCTTGGGAGCAGGGGCTCACGGGGAGCTGTTTTTT
15	TRBJ2-7	TRBV7-9	.	.	CASKQGGWGSYEQYF	TGTGCCAGCAAACAGGGGGGGTGGGGTTCCTACGAGCAGTACTTC
13	TRBJ2-5	TRBV6-5	.	.	CASSHRGVETQYF	TGTGCCAGCAGTCACAGAGGGGTAGAGACCCAGTACTTC
13	TRBJ2-5	TRBV27	.	.	CASSWRLQETQYF	TGTGCCAGCAGTTGGCGGCTGCAAGAGACCCAGTACTTC
13	TRBJ1-3	TRBV11-3	.	.	CASSLGGGNTIYF	TGTGCCAGCAGCTTAGGAGGTGGAAACACCATATATTTT
14	TRBJ2-7	TRBV7-2	TRBD2	.	CASSLGGTSYEQYF	TGTGCCAGCAGCTTAGGAGGGACTAGCTACGAGCAGTACTTC
16	TRBJ2-1	TRBV6-5	.	.	CASSYSILAWNNEQFF	TGTGCCAGCAGTTACTCAATCCTAGCATGGAACAATGAGCAGTTCTTC
14	TRBJ2-5	TRBV2	.	.	CASSERGTPETQYF	TGTGCCAGCAGTGAACGGGGGACACCTGAGACCCAGTACTTC